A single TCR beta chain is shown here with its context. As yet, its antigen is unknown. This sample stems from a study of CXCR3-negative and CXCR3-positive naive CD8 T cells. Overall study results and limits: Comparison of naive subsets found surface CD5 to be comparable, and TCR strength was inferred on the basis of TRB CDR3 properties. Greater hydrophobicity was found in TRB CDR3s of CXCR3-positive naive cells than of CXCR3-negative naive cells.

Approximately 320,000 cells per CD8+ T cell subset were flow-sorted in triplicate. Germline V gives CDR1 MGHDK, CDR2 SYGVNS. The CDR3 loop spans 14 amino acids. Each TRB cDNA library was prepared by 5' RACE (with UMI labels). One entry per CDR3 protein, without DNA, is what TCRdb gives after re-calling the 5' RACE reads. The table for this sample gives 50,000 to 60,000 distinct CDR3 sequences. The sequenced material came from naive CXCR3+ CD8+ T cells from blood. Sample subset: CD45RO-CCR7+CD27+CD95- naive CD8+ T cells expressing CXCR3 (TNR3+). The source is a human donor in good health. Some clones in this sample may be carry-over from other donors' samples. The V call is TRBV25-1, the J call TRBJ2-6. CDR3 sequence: CASSEYSGANVLTF.